Below are 22 T cell receptor beta chains sequenced from a single sample in a study of OX40 agonist ivuxolimab in advanced cancers. The repertoire was sequenced with immunoSEQ multiplex PCR; TCRdb's copy has only in-frame clones and lacks some. The sample includes almost 90,000 clones, roughly 91% of them seen just once. The specimen comprised CD4+ or CD8+ T cells sorted from blood, sampled in a trial of the OX40 agonist ivuxolimab. These TCRs come from an adult with an advanced solid tumor such as melanoma, head and neck, liver or kidney cancer.

This chain links TRBV9 with TRBJ2-7; 7 bases line up with TRBD1. The CDR3 runs 16 residues. Germline CDR1 reads SGDLS; CDR2 reads YYNGEE. The V segment lost 4 bases and the J segment 0 bases; nucleotides outside the gene matches: 10. The CDR3 loop reads CASSSEWDSLSYEQYF. The CDR3 coding sequence is TGTGCCAGCAGCTCCGAGTGGGACAGCCTCTCCTACGAGCAGTACTTC.

The chain combines TRBV27 with TRBJ1-4; D might be TRBD1 (6 bases). Germline V gives CDR1 MNHEY, CDR2 SMNVEV (reference sequence). The CDR3 consists of 16 residues. Deletions cut 1 base from V and 4 bases from J, with 13 bases between. The CDR3 DNA follows: TGTGCCAGCAGTTTATTAGGGACATCTGATAATGAAAAACTGTTTTTT. Its translation is CASSLLGTSDNEKLFF.

CDR3 coding DNA: TGTGCCAGGGGGTGGCTAGCGACTGATTACGAGCAGTACTTC. As protein: CARGWLATDYEQYF. The V gene is TRBV11-2, the J gene TRBJ2-7, with D possibly TRBD2 on 6 matching bases. Germline assignment: CDR1 SGHAT and CDR2 FQNNGV. With 9 bases removed from V and 4 bases from J, the gap between germline ends came to 19 bases. The CDR3 runs to 14 residues. Together with reference TRBV11-2 and TRBJ2-7, the CDR3 gives the full variable domain: EAGVAQSPRYKIIEKRQSVAFWCNPISGHATLYWYQQILGQGPKLLIQFQNNGVVDDSQLPKDRFSAERLKGVDSTLKIQPAKLEDSAVYLCARGWLATDYEQYFGPGTRLTVT.

The chain combines TRBV4-3 with TRBJ2-1; 15 bases match TRBD2. The CDR3 totals 20 residues. Germline V gene data show CDR1 as LGHNA and CDR2 as YSLEER. Unmatched junction bases numbered 12, after V lost 0 bases and J lost 6 bases. In DNA, the CDR3 is TGCGCCAGCAGCCAAGATCCGGCGGGACTAGCGGGAGGAGACTCCAATGAGCAGTTCTTC. This sequence encodes CASSQDPAGLAGGDSNEQFF.

DNA for the CDR3: TGCGCCAGCAGTGATGGCCACACAGATACGCAGTATTTT. This translates into CASSDGHTDTQYF. The chain recombines TRBV10-1 with TRBJ2-3; no reliable D call. The CDR3 extends over 13 amino acids. Per germline, CDR1 WNHNN and CDR2 SYGVQD (reference sequence). V was clipped by 3 bases and J by 2 bases, with 6 bases between them.

Points on this clone: This specimen includes other DNA sequences encoding the same CDR3. V gene TRBV28 combines with J gene TRBJ2-5, with D tentatively TRBD2 (5 bases). Trimming removed 5 bases at V and 1 base at J, with 8 bases between. This CDR3 is built from 13 residues. Germline CDR1 reads MDHEN; CDR2 reads SYDVKM. Here the CDR3 reads CASSRGFQETQYF. The CDR3 bases are TGTGCCAGCAGTAGAGGGTTCCAAGAGACCCAGTACTTC.

CDR3 sequence (DNA): TGTGCCAGCAGCATAGGGGCTAACAATGAGCAGTTCTTC. It codes for CASSIGANNEQFF. J is TRBJ2-1 and V is TRBV7-3; a weak D match, TRBD1 (5 bases). This CDR3 is 13 amino acids long. V was pared by 5 bases and J by 5 bases, with 10 bases between. Germline V gene data show CDR1 as SGHTA and CDR2 as FQGTGA. Drawing the rest from reference TRBV7-3 and TRBJ2-1, the complete variable domain is GAGVSQTPSNKVTEKGKYVELRCDPISGHTALYWYRQSLGQGPEFLIYFQGTGAADDSGLPNDRFFAVRPEGSVSTLKIQRTERGDSAVYLCASSIGANNEQFFGPGTRLTVL.

V is TRBV2 and J is TRBJ2-5; D may be TRBD1 (6 bases). The germline V and J ends were trimmed by 6 bases and 5 bases, with 16 bases remaining between them. CDR1 is SNHLY, CDR2 FYNNEI, per germline. The CDR3 contains 14 residues. CDR3 amino acids: CASREQGQGETQYF. CDR3 nucleotide sequence: TGTGCCAGCAGGGAGCAGGGTCAGGGGGAGACCCAGTACTTC.

This chain uses TRBV18 with TRBJ1-5; 8 bases are shared with TRBD1. The CDR3 length is 14 residues. The germline CDR1 and CDR2 sequences are KGHSH and LQKENI. Trimming took 6 bases from V and 1 from J; bases not matched to a gene: 2. Here the CDR3 reads CASSRDRSNQPQHF. The CDR3, as DNA: TGTGCCAGCTCTCGGGACAGGAGCAATCAGCCCCAGCATTTT.

The V call is TRBV19, the J call TRBJ2-7; TRBD2 is a possible D gene (5 bases). The V and J ends lost 1 base and 3 bases respectively, with 10 bases between them. The CDR3 sequence is 14 residues long. The germline gives CDR1 LNHDA, CDR2 SQIVND (reference sequence). CDR3 amino acids: CASSIGLLYYEQYF. The CDR3 bases are TGTGCCAGTAGTATAGGACTACTCTACTACGAGCAGTACTTC.

This clone was found once. The chain uses TRBV2 and TRBJ2-2, with TRBD1 matching over 7 bases. The CDR3 runs to 15 residues. Germline V lookup: CDR1 SNHLY, CDR2 FYNNEI. Unmatched junction bases numbered 5, after V lost 7 bases and J lost 0 bases. The CDR3 DNA reads TGTGCCAGCAATCGACAGGGACCGAACACCGGGGAGCTGTTTTTT. Amino acid sequence: CASNRQGPNTGELFF.

This clone was detected a few times. CDR3 DNA sequence: TGCAGCGTCCTAGGACAGGGTAGTGGAGAAAAACTGTTTTTT. This encodes CSVLGQGSGEKLFF. The chain couples TRBV29-1 to TRBJ1-4, with 8 bases that match TRBD1. The junction had 11 bases not matched to a gene; V was cut back by 6 bases and J by 8 bases. The germline V gene encodes CDR1 SQVTM and CDR2 ANQGSEA. CDR3 length equals 14 residues.

The rearrangement joins TRBV4-1 to TRBJ2-3, with 10 bases identical to TRBD2. V trimming: 2 bases; J trimming: 2 bases; junction bases outside the gene matches: 7. The CDR3 is 17 residues long. Germline V CDR1 and CDR2: MGHRA, YSYEKL. Written as DNA, the CDR3 is TGCGCCAGCAGCCAATGGGTAGCGGGGGGCGACACAGATACGCAGTATTTT. It translates to CASSQWVAGGDTDTQYF.

There are a few counts of this clone. The rearrangement joins TRBV30 to TRBJ1-1; D possibly corresponds to TRBD1 (6 bases). Germline V gives CDR1 GTSNPN, CDR2 SVGIG (reference sequence). V lost 0 bases and J 5 bases, leaving 16 bases between the germline ends. The CDR3 covers 15 residues. CDR3 in DNA: TGTGCCTGGAGTGTAGGGGGGGTAAGTCTTACTGAAGCTTTCTTT. Residues: CAWSVGGVSLTEAFF. The full variable domain, with the rest looked up from reference TRBV30 and TRBJ1-1, is SQTIHQWPATLVQPVGSPLSLECTVEGTSNPNLYWYRQAAGRGLQLLFYSVGIGQISSEVPQNLSASRPQDRQFILSSKKLLLSDSGFYLCAWSVGGVSLTEAFFGQGTRLTVV.

The chain combines TRBV10-3 with TRBJ1-5; possibly TRBD1 for D (5 bases). The CDR3 spans 14 residues. Trimming cost V 10 bases and J 2 bases, with 15 bases left between them. Germline-derived CDR1 and CDR2 are ENHRY and SYGVKD. CDR3 coding DNA: TGTGCCACCAAAAGGGACGGGGGCAATCAGCCCCAGCATTTT. As protein: CATKRDGGNQPQHF.

This CDR3 reads CASSQGSASPYNEQFF. The CDR3 DNA reads as TGTGCCAGCAGCCAAGGGAGCGCTAGCCCCTACAATGAGCAGTTCTTC. The J gene is TRBJ2-1, the V gene TRBV14; TRBD2 might be the D (5 bases). Germline loops: CDR1 SGHDN, CDR2 FVKESK. This CDR3 comprises 16 residues. The germline V and J ends were trimmed by 1 base and 2 bases, with 12 bases remaining between them.

The CDR3: CASKDPGSSYEQYF. CDR3 in DNA: TGCGCCAGCAAAGATCCAGGCAGCTCCTACGAGCAGTACTTC. The V gene is TRBV10-2, the J gene TRBJ2-7; D not resolved. The V gene lost 7 bases and the J gene lost 0 bases, with 13 bases spanning the gap. CDR3 length: 14 residues. Germline values: CDR1 WSHSY, CDR2 SAAADI.

The CDR3 protein is CASSELAEETQYF. In DNA form, the CDR3 reads TGTGCCAGCAGTGAATTAGCAGAAGAGACCCAGTACTTC. The chain links TRBV2 to TRBJ2-5; unclear D gene. CDR3 size: 13 residues. CDR1 is SNHLY, CDR2 FYNNEI, per germline. Trimming pared 2 bases from V and 3 bases from J, leaving 7 bases between.

This clone was detected only once. The V and J genes are TRBV5-4 and TRBJ1-6; maybe TRBD1 (5 bases). Germline V gene data show CDR1 as SGHNT and CDR2 as YYREEE (reference sequence). The V end lost 4 bases, the J end lost 8 bases, and 16 bases lay between the germline ends. The CDR3 is made up of 15 amino acids. The CDR3 bases are TGTGCCAGCAGCCACGCTCCGGGGCGAGATTCACCCCTCCACTTT. This encodes CASSHAPGRDSPLHF.

The chain recombines TRBV25-1 with TRBJ1-1; no reliable D call. With 6 bases removed from V and 4 bases from J, the gap between germline ends came to 12 bases. Germline loops: CDR1 MGHDK, CDR2 SYGVNS. The CDR3 contains 13 residues. The CDR3 protein is CASRRTGGTEAFF. The CDR3 nucleotides read TGTGCCAGCAGGAGGACTGGCGGCACTGAAGCTTTCTTT.

The genes are TRBV21-1 and TRBJ2-1; the table's TRBD2 call for D was not verified on the DNA. TRBV21-1 is labeled a pseudogene. CDR3 length equals 16 residues. The CDR3 nucleotides read TGTGCCAGCAGCACTACTAGCGGGAAACGTAACAATGAGCAGTTCTTC. Translation: CASSTTSGKRNNEQFF.

The chain joins TRBV5-1 to TRBJ2-4; 7 nucleotides align to TRBD2. Germline loops: CDR1 SGHRS, CDR2 YFSETQ. This CDR3 spans 14 amino acids. V lost 4 bases, J lost 0 bases, and 1 base stayed unmatched. CDR3 bases: TGCGCCAGCAGCGCGGGAGTAGCCAAAAACATTCAGTACTTC. Encoded protein: CASSAGVAKNIQYF.